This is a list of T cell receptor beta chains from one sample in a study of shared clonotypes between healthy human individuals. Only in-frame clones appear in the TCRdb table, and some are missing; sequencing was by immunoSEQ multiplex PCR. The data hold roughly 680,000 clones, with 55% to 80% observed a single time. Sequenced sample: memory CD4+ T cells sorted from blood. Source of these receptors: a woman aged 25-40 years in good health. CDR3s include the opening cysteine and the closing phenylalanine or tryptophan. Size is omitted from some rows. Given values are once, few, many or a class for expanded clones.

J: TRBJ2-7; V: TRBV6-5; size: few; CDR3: CASSYYEQYF
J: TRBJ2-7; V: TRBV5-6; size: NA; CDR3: CASSFGSVEQYF
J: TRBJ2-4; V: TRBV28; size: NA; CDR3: CASQQGLAKNIQYF
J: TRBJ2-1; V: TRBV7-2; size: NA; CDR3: CASSPSRAVEQFF
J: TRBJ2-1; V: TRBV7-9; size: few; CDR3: CASSLVGTGGPGDEQFF
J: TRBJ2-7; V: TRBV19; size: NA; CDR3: CASSISYGTGSYEQYF
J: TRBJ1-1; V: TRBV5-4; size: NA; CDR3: CASSLYQGTEAFF
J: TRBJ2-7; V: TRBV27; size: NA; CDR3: CASSLRTSGTYEQYF
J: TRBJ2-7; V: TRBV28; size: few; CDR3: CASRSSNYEQYF
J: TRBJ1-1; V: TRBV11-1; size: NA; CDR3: CASSLDRNLNTEAFF
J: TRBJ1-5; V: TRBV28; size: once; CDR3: CASRGELSNQPQHF
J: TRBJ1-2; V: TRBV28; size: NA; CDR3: CASRVTIGPLFGYTF
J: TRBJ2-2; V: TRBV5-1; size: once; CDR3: CASSTGTENTGELFF
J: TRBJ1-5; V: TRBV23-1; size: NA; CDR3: CASSQSRPGDFKCVNQPQHF
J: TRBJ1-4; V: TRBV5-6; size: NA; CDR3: CASSSGRDEKLFF
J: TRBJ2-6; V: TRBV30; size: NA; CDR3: CAWSVTGVLSGANVLTF
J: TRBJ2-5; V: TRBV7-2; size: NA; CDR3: CASSSTSGLETQYF
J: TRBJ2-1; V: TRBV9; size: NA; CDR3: CASSVGGNLHGNEQFF
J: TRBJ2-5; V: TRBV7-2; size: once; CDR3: CASSQRWAGETQYF
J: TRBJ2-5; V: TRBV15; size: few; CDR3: CATSRDVGETQYF
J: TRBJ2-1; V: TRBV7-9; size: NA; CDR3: CASSGRIAGDEQFF
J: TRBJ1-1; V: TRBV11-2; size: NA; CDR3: CASSLDLGQTMNTEAFF
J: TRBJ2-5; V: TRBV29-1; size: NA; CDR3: CSAGSVSGGAETQYF
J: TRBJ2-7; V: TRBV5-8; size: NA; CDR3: CASSLGSPIAYEQYF
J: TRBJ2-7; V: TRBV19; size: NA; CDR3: CASSFGLAGVEQYF
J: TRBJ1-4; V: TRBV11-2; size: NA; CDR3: CASSLEVGPGEKLFF
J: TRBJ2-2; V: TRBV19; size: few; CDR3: CASSIGAKTGYTGELFF
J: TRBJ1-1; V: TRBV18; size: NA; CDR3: CASSPDSNTEAFF
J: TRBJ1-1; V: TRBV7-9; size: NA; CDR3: CASSPQDRELRTEAFF
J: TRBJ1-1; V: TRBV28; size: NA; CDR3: CASSATGGAEAFF
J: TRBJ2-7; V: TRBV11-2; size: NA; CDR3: CASSLAGGSYEQYF
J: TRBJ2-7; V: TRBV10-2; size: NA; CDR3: CASRTQGDSYEQYF
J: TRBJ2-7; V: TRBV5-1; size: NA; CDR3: CASSLGASGRVHEQYF